This T cell receptor beta chain comes out of a study of T cells in tumors after PD-1 blockade. Study overall: Prior checkpoint blockade, systemic immunosuppressant use, or anti-cancer therapy within 4 weeks excluded patients. Daily vismodegib 150 mg continued in a subset of anti-PD-1-treated patients. Mean per blood sample: 113,528 templates (roughly 22,000-257,772), around 34,000 unique clonotypes. Notes on the study in general: About 41% of tumor TCR clonotypes were also found in blood.

The CDR3 extends over 14 amino acids. Germline values: CDR1 LGHNA, CDR2 YNFKEQ. V lost 4 bases and J 0 bases, leaving 10 bases between the germline ends. With regard to this clone: Its specificity is not known.

The assay was immunoSEQ multiplex PCR, and TCRdb's table has in-frame clones only and misses some. Of over 60,000 clones in the sample, roughly 70% are singletons; the top ten hold 4% to 5%. This sequence originates from a human donor with basal cell carcinoma. The V and J genes are TRBV4-2 and TRBJ2-7; TRBD2 might be the D (5 bases). This specimen was PBMCs, taken after anti-PD-1 treatment. CDR3 residues: CASSRDYPSYEQYF. The CDR3 DNA sequence: TGTGCCAGCAGCCGAGACTATCCCTCCTACGAGCAGTACTTC.